A single sample gave rise to the 14 T cell receptor beta chains below, sequenced in a study of Tregs in tolerant kidney transplant recipients. Recipients received nonmyeloablative bone marrow transplants from related graft donors, with transient mixed chimerism. Assay used: immunoSEQ multiplex PCR; TCRdb lists only in-frame clones, some missing. The data hold about 64,000 clones, with around 87% observed a single time. The sequences come from CD4+ T cells from blood (PBMCs), collected 6 months after the transplant. The receptors stem from a human patient who received a combined kidney and bone marrow transplant. Some T cells may possibly be graft donor cells.

This chain uses TRBV29-1 with TRBJ1-4, with TRBD1 matching 8 bases. Germline loops: CDR1 SQVTM, CDR2 ANQGSEA. The CDR3 runs 13 residues. Trimming at V came to 6 bases and at J to 8 bases, leaving 8 bases not matched to a gene. CDR3 region: CSVQGAGVEKLFF. CDR3 DNA: TGCAGCGTGCAGGGGGCGGGCGTAGAAAAACTGTTTTTT.

This chain links TRBV29-1 with TRBJ2-6; 8 bases match TRBD1. The CDR3 contains 16 residues. J gave up 0 bases and V 6 bases, and 7 bases lay outside the gene matches. CDR1 SQVTM and CDR2 ANQGSEA come from the germline V gene. The CDR3 region is CSVPTGASSGANVLTF. As DNA, the CDR3 is TGCAGCGTCCCGACAGGGGCAAGCTCTGGGGCCAACGTCCTGACTTTC.

The genes are TRBV11-2 and TRBJ2-1; 7 bases are shared with TRBD2. The germline CDR1 and CDR2 sequences are SGHAT and FQNNGV. CDR3 length: 15 residues. Unmatched junction bases numbered 3, after V lost 1 base and J lost 3 bases. CDR3 residues: CASSLGLADYNEQFF. CDR3 sequence (DNA): TGTGCCAGCAGCTTAGGTCTAGCGGACTACAATGAGCAGTTCTTC.

This chain links TRBV9 with TRBJ1-4, with 10 bases lining up with TRBD1. V lost 3 bases to trimming and J lost 5 bases; unmatched junction nucleotides: 1. This CDR3 is built from 14 residues. Germline V CDR1 and CDR2: SGDLS, YYNGEE. The CDR3 DNA is TGTGCCAGCAGCGCGACAGGGGGCAATGAAAAACTGTTTTTT. Translating it yields CASSATGGNEKLFF.

This clone was seen just once. This sequence joins TRBV4-3 and TRBJ1-5; TRBD1 aligns across 9 bases. Germline V gene sequence: CDR1 LGHNA, CDR2 YSLEER. The CDR3 contains 15 residues. Trimming cost V 6 bases and J 0 bases; bases outside gene matches: 3. The CDR3 sequence is CASRRDRVSNQPQHF. In nucleotides, the CDR3 is TGCGCCAGCAGAAGGGACAGGGTTAGCAATCAGCCCCAGCATTTT.

This sequence joins TRBV7-3 and TRBJ2-1; 7 bases fit TRBD1. With 5 bases clipped from V and 4 bases from J, the junction kept 2 bases outside the gene matches. The germline CDR1 and CDR2 sequences are SGHTA and FQGTGA. This CDR3 has 13 amino acids. CDR3 loop: CASSRQGYNEQFF. The CDR3 region has the DNA TGTGCCAGCAGCCGACAGGGATACAATGAGCAGTTCTTC.

This clone was detected once. V and J are TRBV6-1 and TRBJ2-5; 13 positions agree with TRBD2. V shed 7 bases and J 5 bases; nucleotides not matched to a gene: 7. CDR3 size: 15 residues. Germline assignment: CDR1 MNHNS and CDR2 SASEGT. The chain's CDR3 is CASTTLAGGLETQYF. In DNA form, the CDR3 reads TGTGCCAGCACCACACTAGCGGGGGGGCTGGAGACCCAGTACTTC.

This clone was picked up one time. The chain carries TRBV19 and TRBJ2-1; 7 positions agree with TRBD2. V was pared by 8 bases and J by 5 bases, with 6 bases of the junction left unmatched. CDR3 length equals 13 residues. In germline, CDR1 is LNHDA, CDR2 SQIVND (reference sequence). The chain's CDR3 is CASLSAGDNEQFF. The CDR3 region has the DNA TGTGCCAGTCTCTCCGCGGGGGACAATGAGCAGTTCTTC.

This sequence joins TRBV6-1 and TRBJ2-3, with D possibly matching TRBD1 (6 bases). V was cut by 4 bases and J by 3 bases, with 17 bases left in between. From germline, CDR1 is MNHNS and CDR2 SASEGT. This CDR3 contains 16 residues. The CDR3 region has the DNA TGTGCCAGCAGTGCGTTGACAGGACACTTAACAGATACGCAGTATTTT. Translated, it gives CASSALTGHLTDTQYF.

This sequence joins TRBV5-6 and TRBJ1-2, with 8 bases identical to TRBD1. The CDR3 runs to 14 residues. Unmatched junction bases numbered 4, after V lost 2 bases and J lost 4 bases. Germline V lookup: CDR1 SGHDT, CDR2 YYEEEE. CDR3 coding DNA: TGTGCCAGCAGCTTAACAGGGGGGCCCTATGGCTACACCTTC. Translating gives CASSLTGGPYGYTF.

This clone has just one count. The DNA for the CDR3 is TGTGCCAGCAGCGCTCTCCGGGACAGGGGTGTAGGAGCTTTCTTT. Translation gives CASSALRDRGVGAFF. This chain uses TRBV5-4 with TRBJ1-1, with 10 bases lining up with TRBD1. The ends lost 4 bases at V and 10 bases at J; junction bases unmatched: 13. Germline CDR1 reads SGHNT; CDR2 reads YYREEE (reference sequence). The CDR3 has 15 amino acids.

This clone appeared once. This chain uses TRBV4-3 with TRBJ2-1; weak D call: TRBD2 (6 bases). CDR1 is LGHNA and CDR2 is YSLEER in the germline V gene. V shed 0 bases and J shed 13 bases, with 16 bases lying between them. The CDR3 loop spans 14 amino acids. This CDR3 is CASSQDVGSSPQFF. For the CDR3, the DNA is TGCGCCAGCAGCCAAGATGTCGGGAGTTCCCCCCAGTTCTTC.

This chain joins TRBV30 and TRBJ1-2; TRBD1 might be the D (5 bases). The length of the CDR3 is 12 residues. Germline-derived CDR1 and CDR2 are GTSNPN and SVGIG (reference sequence). V was shortened by 4 bases and J by 0 bases, with 6 bases between the two germline ends. The chain's CDR3 is CAWTGSNYGYTF. The CDR3 region has the DNA TGTGCCTGGACAGGGTCTAACTATGGCTACACCTTC.

The genes are TRBV28 and TRBJ1-1; 8 nucleotides line up with TRBD1. The CDR3 is 12 amino acids. V gave up 10 bases and J gave up 1 base; unmatched junction bases: 2. Germline V lookup: CDR1 MDHEN, CDR2 SYDVKM. DNA for the CDR3: TGTGCCACCGGGACAGGGAACACTGAAGCTTTCTTT. It is translated as CATGTGNTEAFF.